This T cell receptor (beta chain) was retrieved from a study of early T cells in non-severe SARS-CoV-2 infection (dated by TCRdb to about 2021). Study-wide context: TCR sequencing used bulk RNA from unsorted whole blood, so alpha and beta chains could not be paired.

Library construction relied on 5' RACE. For sequencing, a NextSeq 500 was employed. To correct for sequencing error and PCR bias, the TCR library protocol tagged individual cDNA molecules with unique molecular identifiers. Both TCR alpha and beta chains were sequenced, and tight co-correlation was observed between alpha and beta sequence abundances in each sample. For the original study's pipeline: Decombinator V4 was used to annotate the V gene, J gene and CDR3 of the TCR sequences. Expanded TCRs were defined as changing significantly between any two time points under a Poisson model with p below 0.0001. TCR abundances were normalised to the total number of TCRs sequenced in each sample and reported as counts per million. TRAV1-2 paired with TRAJ12, TRAJ20 or TRAJ33 defined MAIT TCRs, while TRAV10 paired with TRAJ18 defined iNKT TCRs. A search of VDJdb, accessed on 1 November 2021, was run for TCRs annotated to CMV, EBV and SARS-CoV-2, with TCRs annotated for multiple antigens excluded. TCRdb passed the public sequencing reads through fastp at Q25 and MiXCR, retaining productive beta sequences. Every distinct CDR3 protein forms one entry, paired with its most common genes and DNA. The V and J calls come from TCRdb's annotation, not from the publication. This sample gives about 46,000 distinct CDR3 sequences in total; 9.4% of them show up just once. Approximately 5.4% of the sample is held by the ten biggest clonotypes.

Between the V and J ends, shortened by 4 bases and 2 bases respectively, the junction contains 14 bases. Sequences SGHDT (CDR1) and YYEEEE (CDR2) are obtained from the germline V gene. The cysteine opens and the phenylalanine closes a CDR3 of 15 amino acids. Only CDR3 DNA is held: 45 bases, read in frame from base 1. Findings and caveats that apply to the study as a whole: VDJdb matching was skewed toward anti-spike CD8 responses and likely underestimated virus-specific expansions, missing private and CD4 specificities.

The study was a case-control design nested within a healthcare worker cohort in London, UK, with weekly nasopharyngeal swab PCR tests and blood sampling. Healthcare workers were enrolled in the week of the UK lockdown, from 23 to 31 March 2020, and were followed every week for up to roughly 16 weeks. Ten or more counts support this clonotype. The specificity of this receptor is unknown. Base qualities are not provided; no much larger clone lies one nucleotide away. Recombination linked TRBV5-6 to TRBJ2-3; the D region possibly corresponds to TRBD1 (5 bases align). The sequence derives from an adult who was a healthcare worker with PCR-confirmed SARS-CoV-2 infection or an uninfected control (not recorded which). This specimen was whole blood, taken at baseline. The nucleotide sequence is given as TGTGCCAGCAGCCCCCGACAGAGTTCCACAGATACGCAGTATTTT. Its protein product is CASSPRQSSTDTQYF.